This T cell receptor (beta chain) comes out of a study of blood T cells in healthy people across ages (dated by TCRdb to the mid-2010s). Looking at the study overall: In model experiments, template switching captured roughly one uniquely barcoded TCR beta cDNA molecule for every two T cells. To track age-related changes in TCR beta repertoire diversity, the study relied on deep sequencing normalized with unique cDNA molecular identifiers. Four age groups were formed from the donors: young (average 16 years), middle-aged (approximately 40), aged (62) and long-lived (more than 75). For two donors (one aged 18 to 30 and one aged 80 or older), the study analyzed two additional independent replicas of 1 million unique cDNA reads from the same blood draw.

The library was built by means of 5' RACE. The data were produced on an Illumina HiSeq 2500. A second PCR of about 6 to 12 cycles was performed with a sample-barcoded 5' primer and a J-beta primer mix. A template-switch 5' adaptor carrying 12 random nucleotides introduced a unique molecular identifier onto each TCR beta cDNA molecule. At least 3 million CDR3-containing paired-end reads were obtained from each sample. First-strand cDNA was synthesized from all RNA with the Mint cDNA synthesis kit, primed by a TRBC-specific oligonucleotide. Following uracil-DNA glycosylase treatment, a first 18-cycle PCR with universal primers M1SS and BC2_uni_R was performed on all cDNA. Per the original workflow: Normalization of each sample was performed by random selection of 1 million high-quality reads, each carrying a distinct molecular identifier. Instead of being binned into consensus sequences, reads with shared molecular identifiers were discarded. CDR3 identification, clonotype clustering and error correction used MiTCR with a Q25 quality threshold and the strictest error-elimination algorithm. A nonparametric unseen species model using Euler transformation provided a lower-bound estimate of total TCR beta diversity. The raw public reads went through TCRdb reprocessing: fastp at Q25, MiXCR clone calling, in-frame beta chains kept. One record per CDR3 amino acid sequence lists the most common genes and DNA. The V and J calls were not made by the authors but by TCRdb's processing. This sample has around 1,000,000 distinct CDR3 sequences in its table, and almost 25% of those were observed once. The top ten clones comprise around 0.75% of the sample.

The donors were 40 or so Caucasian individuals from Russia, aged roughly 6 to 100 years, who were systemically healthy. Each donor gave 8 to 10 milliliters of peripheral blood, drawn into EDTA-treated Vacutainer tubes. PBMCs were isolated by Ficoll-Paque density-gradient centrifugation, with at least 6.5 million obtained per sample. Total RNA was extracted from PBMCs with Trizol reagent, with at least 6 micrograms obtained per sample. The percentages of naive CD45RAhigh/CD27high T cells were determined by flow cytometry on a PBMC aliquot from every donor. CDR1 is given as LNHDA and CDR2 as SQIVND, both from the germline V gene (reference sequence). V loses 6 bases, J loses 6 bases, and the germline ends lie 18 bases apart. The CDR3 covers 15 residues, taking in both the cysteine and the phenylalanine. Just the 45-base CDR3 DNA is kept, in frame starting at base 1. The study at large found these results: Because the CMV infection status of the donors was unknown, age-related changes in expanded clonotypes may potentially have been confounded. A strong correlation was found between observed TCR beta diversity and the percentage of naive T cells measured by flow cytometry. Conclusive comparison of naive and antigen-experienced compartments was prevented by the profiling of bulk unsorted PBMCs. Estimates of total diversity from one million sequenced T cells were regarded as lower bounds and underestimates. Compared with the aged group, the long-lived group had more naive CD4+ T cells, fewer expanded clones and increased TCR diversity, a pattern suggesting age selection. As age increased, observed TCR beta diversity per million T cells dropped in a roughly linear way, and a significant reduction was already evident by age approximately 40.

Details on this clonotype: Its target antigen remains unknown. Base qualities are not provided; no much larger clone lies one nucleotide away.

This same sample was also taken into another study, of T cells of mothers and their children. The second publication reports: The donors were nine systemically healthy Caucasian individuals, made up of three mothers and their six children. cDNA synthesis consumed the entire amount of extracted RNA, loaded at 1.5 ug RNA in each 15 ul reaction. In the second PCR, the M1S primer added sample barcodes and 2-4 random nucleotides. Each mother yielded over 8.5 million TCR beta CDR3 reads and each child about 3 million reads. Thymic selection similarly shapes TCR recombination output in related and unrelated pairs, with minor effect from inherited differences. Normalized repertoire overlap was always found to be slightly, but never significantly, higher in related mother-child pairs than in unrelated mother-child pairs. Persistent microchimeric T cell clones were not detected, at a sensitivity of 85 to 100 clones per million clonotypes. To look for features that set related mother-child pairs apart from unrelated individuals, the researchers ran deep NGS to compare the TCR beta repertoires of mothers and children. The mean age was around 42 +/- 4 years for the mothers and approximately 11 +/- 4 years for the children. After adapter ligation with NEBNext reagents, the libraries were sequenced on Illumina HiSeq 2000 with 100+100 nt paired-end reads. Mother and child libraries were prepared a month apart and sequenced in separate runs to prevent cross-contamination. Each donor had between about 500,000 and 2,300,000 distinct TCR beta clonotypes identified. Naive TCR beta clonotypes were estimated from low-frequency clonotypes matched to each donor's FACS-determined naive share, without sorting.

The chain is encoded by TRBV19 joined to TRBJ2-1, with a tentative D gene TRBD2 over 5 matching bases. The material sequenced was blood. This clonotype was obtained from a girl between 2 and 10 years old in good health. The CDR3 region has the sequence CASSRGWGPGNEQFF. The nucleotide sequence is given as TGTGCCAGTAGCCGAGGGTGGGGTCCCGGCAATGAGCAGTTCTTC.